The 5 T cell receptor beta chains given below trace back to one sample, sequenced in a study of T cell responses to AZD1222 COVID-19 vaccine listed by TCRdb under 2021. Library preparation employed the immunoSEQ multiplex PCR assay. In TCRdb, the immuneACCESS table is reduced to in-frame sequences with V and J assigned. These tables do not hold every clone; where another copy was compared, an unresolved V gene accounts for under half, and the others remain unexplained. The sample table holds tens of thousands of clones, of which 80% to 95% were seen once. Of the sample, around 3.2% is held by the ten largest clones. This specimen's time point label, interpreted: about 28 days (+/-7) after the second vaccine dose. The sample here was peripheral blood, taken 28 days after the second AZD1222 dose. The receptor source for this set is an adult who received the AZD1222 COVID-19 vaccine.

The chain joins TRBV4-2 to TRBJ2-2; possible D gene TRBD2, 6 bases. The CDR3 contains 17 residues. V was trimmed by 1 base and J by 3 bases, leaving 15 bases between them. The germline V gene encodes CDR1 LGHNA and CDR2 YNFKEQ. In nucleotides, the CDR3 is TGTGCCAGCAGCCAAGTGGCGGGGCGATTTTACACCGGGGAGCTGTTTTTT. This encodes CASSQVAGRFYTGELFF.

This chain connects TRBV7-2 to TRBJ2-5; perhaps TRBD2 as D (5 bases). Germline CDR1 reads SGHTA; CDR2 reads FQGNSA. V was clipped by 5 bases and J by 6 bases, with 13 bases between them. The CDR3 is 13 residues long. The CDR3: CASSGLVGKTQYF. The CDR3 coding sequence is TGTGCCAGCAGCGGACTGGTCGGAAAGACCCAGTACTTC. Full variable domain (missing parts from reference TRBV7-2 and TRBJ2-5): GAGVSQSPSNKVTEKGKDVELRCDPISGHTALYWYRQSLGQGLEFLIYFQGNSAPDKSGLPSDRFSAERTGGSVSTLTIQRTQQEDSAVYLCASSGLVGKTQYFGPGTRLLVL.

The chain uses TRBV6-2 or TRBV6-3 and TRBJ2-5, with 8 positions matching TRBD1. The CDR3 sequence is 16 residues long. V dropped 2 bases and J dropped 3; count of bases not matched to a gene: 8. Looked up from germline, CDR1 is MNHEY and CDR2 is SVGEGT. Here the CDR3 DNA reads TGTGCCAGCAGTTACCCCCCGGACAGGGCCGAAGAGACCCAGTACTTC. Translation: CASSYPPDRAEETQYF.

The V call is TRBV21-1, the J call TRBJ2-1; the D call TRBD2 from the table was never checked on the DNA. TRBV21-1 is designated a pseudogene. The CDR3 spans 10 residues. Here the CDR3 reads CASPGGEQFF. The DNA for the CDR3 is TGTGCCAGCCCCGGCGGGGAGCAGTTCTTC.

The chain links TRBV18 to TRBJ2-1; possible D gene TRBD2, 5 bases. Trimming removed 6 bases from V and 0 bases from J, with 12 bases in between. Germline V gene sequence: CDR1 KGHSH, CDR2 LQKENI. The CDR3 consists of 15 residues. CDR3 coding DNA: TGTGCCAGCTCGCGAGGGTCTAGCTCCTACAATGAGCAGTTCTTC. It specifies CASSRGSSSYNEQFF.